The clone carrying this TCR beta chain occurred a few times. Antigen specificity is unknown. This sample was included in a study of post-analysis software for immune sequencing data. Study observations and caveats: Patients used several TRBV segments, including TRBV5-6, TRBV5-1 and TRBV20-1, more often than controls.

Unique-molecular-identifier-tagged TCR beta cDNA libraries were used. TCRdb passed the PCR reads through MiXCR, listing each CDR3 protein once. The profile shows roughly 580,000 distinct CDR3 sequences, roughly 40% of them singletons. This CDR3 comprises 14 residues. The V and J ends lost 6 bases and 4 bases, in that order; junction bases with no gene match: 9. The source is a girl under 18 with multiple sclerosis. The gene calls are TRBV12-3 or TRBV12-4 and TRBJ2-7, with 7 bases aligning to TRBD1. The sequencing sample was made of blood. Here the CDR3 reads CASRGETGKYEQYF. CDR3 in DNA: TGTGCCAGCAGGGGTGAGACAGGGAAGTACGAGCAGTACTTC.